This entry lists 18 T cell receptor beta chains sequenced from one sample in a study of blood T cell repertoires in COVID-19. The method was immunoSEQ multiplex PCR; TCRdb's version includes in-frame clones alone and lacks a portion of them. This table holds roughly 150,000 clones, approximately 85% found once. Sequencing was carried out using peripheral blood. Receptor source: a man between 45 and 60 years old with acute or convalescent COVID-19.

CDR3 region: CASSLFPIAGGEAFF. CDR3 DNA sequence: TGTGCCAGCAGCTTATTTCCCATCGCCGGGGGTGAAGCTTTCTTT. The rearrangement links TRBV7-8 to TRBJ1-1; the D gene is possibly TRBD1 (5 bases). Germline CDR1 and CDR2: SGHVS and FQNEAQ. The CDR3 totals 15 residues. The V end was cut by 2 bases, the J end by 7 bases, with 17 bases between.

This chain links TRBV19 with TRBJ1-2; tentatively, D is TRBD1 (5 bases). Trimming shortened V by 5 bases and J by 2 bases, and 9 bases separated the two germline ends. In germline, CDR1 is LNHDA, CDR2 SQIVND (reference sequence). The CDR3 consists of 13 residues. The CDR3 DNA follows: TGTGCCAGTAGTCGGACACTCAACTATGGCTACACCTTC. Residues: CASSRTLNYGYTF.

The V and J genes are TRBV19 and TRBJ2-7; D gene uncertain. Germline V gene sequence: CDR1 LNHDA, CDR2 SQIVND (reference sequence). V gave up 5 bases and J gave up 2 bases, with 10 bases separating them. This CDR3 is built from 13 residues. In DNA, the CDR3 is TGTGCCAGTAGTTTCAGGTTGACCTACGAGCAGTACTTC. This translates into CASSFRLTYEQYF.

The genes are TRBV5-4 and TRBJ1-2; 7 bases line up with TRBD1. The CDR3 has 13 residues. V dropped 4 bases and J dropped 4; count of bases not matched to a gene: 4. The V gene's germline CDR1 is SGHNT and CDR2 YYREEE (reference sequence). The CDR3 DNA follows: TGTGCCAGCAGCCCCGACAGGGCCTATGGCTACACCTTC. This codes for CASSPDRAYGYTF.

The chain couples TRBV5-8 to TRBJ1-3; D remains ambiguous. Germline CDR1 SGHTS, CDR2 YDEGEE. V gave up 1 base and J gave up 0 bases, with 20 bases separating them. The CDR3 is made up of 19 amino acids. The CDR3 is CASSLYYRPSHSSGNTIYF. The DNA for the CDR3 is TGTGCCAGCAGCTTGTATTACAGACCTTCACATTCCTCTGGAAACACCATATATTTT. The variable domain in full, completed from reference TRBV5-8 and TRBJ1-3, reads EAGVTQSPTHLIKTRGQQATLRCSPISGHTSVYWYQQALGLGLQFLLWYDEGEERNRGNFPPRFSGRQFPNYSSELNVNALELEDSALYLCASSLYYRPSHSSGNTIYFGEGSWLTVV.

The chain employs TRBV6-5 and TRBJ1-4; TRBD1 agrees at 7 bases. CDR3 length equals 15 residues. V trimming: 7 bases; J trimming: 7 bases; junction bases outside the gene matches: 12. CDR1 and CDR2 from the germline V gene are MNHEY and SVGAGI. For the CDR3, the DNA is TGTGCCAGCACAAAGGGTACAGGGGTAGGTGAAAAACTGTTTTTT. This encodes CASTKGTGVGEKLFF.

The genes are TRBV7-3 and TRBJ2-2, with TRBD2 as a possible D gene (5 bases). The CDR3 consists of 13 residues. Trimming took off 5 bases at V and 7 bases at J, with 11 bases between the two ends. CDR1 is SGHTA and CDR2 is FQGTGA in the germline V gene. The CDR3 sequence is CASSPLGDGELFF. The CDR3 DNA follows: TGTGCCAGCAGCCCCCTCGGGGACGGGGAGCTGTTTTTT. Together with reference TRBV7-3 and TRBJ2-2, the CDR3 gives the full variable domain: GAGVSQTPSNKVTEKGKYVELRCDPISGHTALYWYRQSLGQGPEFLIYFQGTGAADDSGLPNDRFFAVRPEGSVSTLKIQRTERGDSAVYLCASSPLGDGELFFGEGSRLTVL.

A single count supports this clone. The rearrangement joins TRBV29-1 to TRBJ1-2; 7 bases are a match to TRBD1. Germline CDR1 and CDR2: SQVTM and ANQGSEA. Unmatched junction bases numbered 12, after V lost 6 bases and J lost 2 bases. This CDR3 is built from 15 residues. The CDR3 sequence is CSVSKIQGKNYGYTF. CDR3 DNA sequence: TGCAGCGTGTCGAAGATACAGGGGAAAAACTATGGCTACACCTTC.

This rearrangement joins TRBV7-2 to TRBJ2-1; 9 bases align to TRBD2. V shed 3 bases, J shed 7 bases, and the junction held 10 bases outside the gene matches. CDR3 length: 16 amino acids. The germline V gene encodes CDR1 SGHTA and CDR2 FQGNSA. The CDR3 spells CASSLFSGSSGNEQFF. The CDR3 DNA sequence: TGTGCCAGCAGCTTGTTTAGCGGGAGCAGCGGGAATGAGCAGTTCTTC.

The CDR3 bases are TGTGCCAGCAGCTTATCCGGGGGTAGCACAGATACGCAGTATTTT. It translates to CASSLSGGSTDTQYF. This rearrangement joins TRBV7-3 to TRBJ2-3, with a weak D call TRBD2 (6 bases). The V gene lost 2 bases and the J gene lost 0 bases, with 9 bases spanning the gap. Germline V gene sequence: CDR1 SGHTA, CDR2 FQGTGA. The CDR3 totals 15 residues. Full variable domain (remainder filled in from reference TRBV7-3 and TRBJ2-3): GAGVSQTPSNKVTEKGKYVELRCDPISGHTALYWYRQSLGQGPEFLIYFQGTGAADDSGLPNDRFFAVRPEGSVSTLKIQRTERGDSAVYLCASSLSGGSTDTQYFGPGTRLTVL.

J is TRBJ1-1 and V is TRBV4-1; D is undetermined. Germline CDR1 MGHRA, CDR2 YSYEKL. The length of the CDR3 is 11 residues. Trimming took 6 bases from V and 2 from J, leaving 4 bases between them. CDR3 nucleotides: TGCGCCAGCAGACTAAACACTGAAGCTTTCTTT. Its protein product is CASRLNTEAFF.

The genes are TRBV5-1 and TRBJ1-2, with D maybe TRBD1 (6 bases). CDR3 length: 15 amino acids. Looked up from germline, CDR1 is SGHRS and CDR2 is YFSETQ. With 0 bases removed from V and 6 bases from J, the gap between germline ends came to 15 bases. The CDR3 nucleotides read TGCGCCAGCAGCTTGGCCGTCTTGTCAGGGGATGGCTACACCTTC. Amino acids: CASSLAVLSGDGYTF.

This clone was seen only a few times. The chain carries TRBV27 and TRBJ2-1; D possibly corresponds to TRBD2 (6 bases). Germline CDR1 reads MNHEY; CDR2 reads SMNVEV (reference sequence). The CDR3 has 16 amino acids. V was shortened by 5 bases and J by 4 bases, with 18 bases between the two germline ends. The CDR3 sequence is CASSPSQPAGYNEQFF. The CDR3 region has the DNA TGTGCCAGCAGTCCATCCCAGCCCGCGGGGTACAATGAGCAGTTCTTC.

The genes are TRBV20-1 and TRBJ1-2; D gene unclear. CDR3 length: 11 residues. CDR1 and CDR2 from the germline V gene are DFQATT and SNEGSKA (reference sequence). The V and J ends lost 0 bases and 7 bases respectively, with 6 bases between them. This CDR3 is CSAREEFGYTF. CDR3 DNA: TGCAGTGCTAGAGAGGAGTTTGGCTACACCTTC.

CDR3 sequence (DNA): TGTGCCGCGAGAGGGACTAGCGGGACTAATGAGCAGTTCTTC. Amino acid sequence: CAARGTSGTNEQFF. The chain couples TRBV10-3 to TRBJ2-1; 13 bases line up with TRBD2. The CDR3 has 14 amino acids. With 11 bases clipped from V and 7 bases from J, the junction kept 8 bases outside the gene matches. Germline CDR1 ENHRY, CDR2 SYGVKD.

This chain connects TRBV6-1 to TRBJ2-2; D is perhaps TRBD2 (5 bases). Trimming stripped 1 base from V and 2 bases from J, with 14 bases between. The germline gives CDR1 MNHNS, CDR2 SASEGT. The CDR3 spans 17 residues. This chain's CDR3 is CASSEGTDSINTGELFF. The CDR3 DNA is TGTGCCAGCAGTGAAGGGACGGACTCTATTAACACCGGGGAGCTGTTTTTT.

V usage is TRBV30 and J usage is TRBJ1-3, with a tentative D call TRBD1 (6 bases). Trimming shortened V by 6 bases and J by 4 bases, and 13 bases separated the two germline ends. The length of the CDR3 is 13 residues. CDR1 GTSNPN and CDR2 SVGIG come from the germline V gene (reference sequence). The CDR3 DNA reads as TGTGCCTGTAAACAGGGAGCGGGAAACACCATATATTTT. Translating it yields CACKQGAGNTIYF. Looking up the rest from reference TRBV30 and TRBJ1-3 gives the full variable domain: SQTIHQWPATLVQPVGSPLSLECTVEGTSNPNLYWYRQAAGRGLQLLFYSVGIGQISSEVPQNLSASRPQDRQFILSSKKLLLSDSGFYLCACKQGAGNTIYFGEGSWLTVV.

The chain combines TRBV10-3 with TRBJ1-4, with D possibly matching TRBD1 (6 bases). In germline, CDR1 is ENHRY, CDR2 SYGVKD. This CDR3 has 14 amino acids. Trimming took off 10 bases at V and 8 bases at J, with 20 bases between the two ends. The CDR3 reads CASGRQEGVEKLFF. The CDR3 DNA is TGTGCCAGCGGGAGACAGGAGGGTGTGGAAAAACTGTTTTTT.